Below, one T cell receptor beta chain is given with its context. What it binds is not known. TCRdb itself ran the multiplex PCR reads through MiXCR, one entry per CDR3 protein. The sample yields more than 5,500 distinct CDR3 sequences, over 40% seen once. This specimen belongs to a study of breast tumors, draining lymph nodes, adjacent tissues. Whole-study findings and limits: Data only fit, rather than demonstrated, lymph node origin of most tumor T cells.

V lost 3 bases, J lost 1 base, and 12 bases lay in between. Germline CDR1 is SGHNT and CDR2 is YYREEE (reference sequence). The CDR3 is made up of 15 amino acids. Sequenced material: tumor-adjacent breast tissue. The V and J genes are TRBV5-4 and TRBJ2-3; possible D gene TRBD2, 6 bases. The clonotype was recovered from a female donor with breast cancer. Some clones in this sample may be carry-over from other donors' samples. The CDR3 sequence: CASSSPTRGTDTQYF. Here the CDR3 DNA reads TGTGCCAGCAGCTCCCCGACTAGAGGCACAGATACGCAGTATTTT.